The 29 T cell receptor beta chains below were found in one sample sequenced in a study of cytomegalovirus exposure and HLA in healthy donors. PCR used 60 Vbeta primers and 13 Jbeta primers. Method: immunoSEQ multiplex PCR; TCRdb's copy keeps in-frame clones and lacks some. The data contain roughly 120,000 clones, approximately 80% of them singletons. Sample: PBMCs. The receptors originated from a man aged 50-59 years in good health and CMV-seropositive.

The chain carries TRBV2 and TRBJ2-7; D might be TRBD1 (5 bases). Trimming cost V 4 bases and J 1 base, with 11 bases left between them. The CDR3 is 14 residues long. Germline-derived CDR1 and CDR2 are SNHLY and FYNNEI. As DNA, the CDR3 is TGTGCCAGCAGTGGGACAATCTTTTCCTACGAGCAGTACTTC. It codes for CASSGTIFSYEQYF.

The chain joins TRBV11-2 to TRBJ2-1; 9 bases are shared with TRBD2. The CDR3 consists of 16 residues. Germline V gene data show CDR1 as SGHAT and CDR2 as FQNNGV. V lost 8 bases and J lost 5; bases outside the gene matches: 13. CDR3 nucleotides: TGTGCCAGCCGCCCGATAAGCGGGAGGCTCCACAATGAGCAGTTCTTC. This sequence encodes CASRPISGRLHNEQFF.

The genes are TRBV19 and TRBJ1-1; TRBD1 matches at 12 bases. The CDR3 extends over 14 amino acids. The V and J ends lost 6 bases and 6 bases, in that order; junction bases with no gene match: 5. Germline CDR1 LNHDA, CDR2 SQIVND (reference sequence). The CDR3 bases are TGTGCCAGTAGCGGGACAGGGGGCGGATCTGAAGCTTTCTTT. Protein sequence: CASSGTGGGSEAFF.

The V gene is TRBV30, the J gene TRBJ1-1, with D possibly TRBD1 on 6 matching bases. Germline CDR1 reads GTSNPN; CDR2 reads SVGIG (reference sequence). V lost 4 bases to trimming and J lost 4 bases, with 19 bases between them. CDR3 size: 15 residues. The CDR3 region is CAWTTGLVVSTEAFF. The CDR3 nucleotides are TGTGCCTGGACAACAGGGCTCGTTGTGAGCACTGAAGCTTTCTTT.

V and J are TRBV10-2 and TRBJ1-1; possibly TRBD1 for D (5 bases). Germline V gene lookup returns CDR1 WSHSY and CDR2 SAAADI. The V and J ends lost 3 bases and 3 bases respectively, with 20 bases between them. The CDR3 spans 17 residues. CDR3 amino acids: CASSDGLGATVDTEAFF. As DNA, the CDR3 is TGCGCCAGCAGTGACGGTTTAGGGGCGACCGTTGACACTGAAGCTTTCTTT.

This clone has only a few counts. The chain recombines TRBV19 with TRBJ2-1; 11 bases line up with TRBD2. CDR3 length equals 16 residues. V shed 4 bases, J shed 3 bases, and the junction held 5 bases outside the gene matches. The germline V gene has CDR1 LNHDA and CDR2 SQIVND (reference sequence). Here the CDR3 reads CASSKRLAGIYNEQFF. The CDR3 DNA reads as TGTGCCAGTAGTAAGCGACTAGCGGGAATCTACAATGAGCAGTTCTTC.

The V and J genes are TRBV7-2 and TRBJ2-7; maybe TRBD2 (5 bases). Germline V gives CDR1 SGHTA, CDR2 FQGNSA. V lost 4 bases and J 6 bases, leaving 13 bases between the germline ends. The CDR3 length is 13 residues. DNA for the CDR3: TGTGCCAGCAGCTCGGGATTACCGATCGAGCAGTACTTC. It encodes CASSSGLPIEQYF.

The gene calls are TRBV28 and TRBJ1-4, with D tentatively TRBD1 (5 bases). In germline, CDR1 is MDHEN, CDR2 SYDVKM. The CDR3 runs to 15 residues. V was pared by 2 bases and J by 4 bases, with 11 bases between. CDR3 residues: CASSLPTGSNEKLFF. In DNA, the CDR3 is TGTGCCAGCAGTTTACCCACAGGTAGTAATGAAAAACTGTTTTTT.

Comment on this clone: This same CDR3 is encoded by further DNA sequences in the sample. The rearrangement links TRBV19 to TRBJ1-5; D unclear. The length of the CDR3 is 14 residues. Germline V gene sequence: CDR1 LNHDA, CDR2 SQIVND (reference sequence). Trimming stripped 2 bases from V and 2 bases from J, with 7 bases between. This CDR3 is CASSIRGGNQPQHF. The CDR3 coding sequence is TGTGCCAGTAGTATAAGAGGAGGCAATCAGCCCCAGCATTTT. The entire variable domain, with the rest obtained from reference TRBV19 and TRBJ1-5, is as follows: DGGITQSPKYLFRKEGQNVTLSCEQNLNHDAMYWYRQDPGQGLRLIYYSQIVNDFQKGDIAEGYSVSREKKESFPLTVTSAQKNPTAFYLCASSIRGGNQPQHFGDGTRLSIL.

This clone is a singleton in its sample. The chain is built from TRBV27 and TRBJ2-7; D is perhaps TRBD2 (6 bases). The CDR3 is made up of 16 amino acids. The germline gives CDR1 MNHEY, CDR2 SMNVEV (reference sequence). The V end lost 6 bases, the J end lost 4 bases, and 22 bases lay between the germline ends. The CDR3 DNA sequence: TGTGCCAGCAGCCCGATAGGTTCGGGGGAGAGGTACGAGCAGTACTTC. It translates to CASSPIGSGERYEQYF.

This sequence joins TRBV6-5 and TRBJ2-7; possibly TRBD2 for D (7 bases). Germline CDR1 reads MNHEY; CDR2 reads SVGAGI. This CDR3 is 13 amino acids long. V gave up 0 bases and J gave up 8 bases, with 11 bases separating them. The CDR3 reads CASSYSRGGQQYF. The CDR3 DNA reads TGTGCCAGCAGTTACTCGAGGGGGGGCCAGCAGTACTTC.

This rearrangement joins TRBV9 to TRBJ2-1; 8 bases align to TRBD2. Germline CDR1 SGDLS, CDR2 YYNGEE. Trimming took 4 bases from V and 6 from J; bases not matched to a gene: 9. This CDR3 region has 15 residues. CDR3 in amino acids: CASSPPSGGLNEQFF. CDR3 nucleotides: TGTGCCAGCAGCCCCCCGTCGGGGGGGCTCAATGAGCAGTTCTTC.

The chain carries TRBV7-9 and TRBJ2-1; 7 bases match TRBD2. Germline V gives CDR1 SEHNR, CDR2 FQNEAQ (reference sequence). V shed 6 bases and J 9 bases; nucleotides not matched to a gene: 17. This CDR3 comprises 16 residues. The CDR3 region is CASSDGGGSPGREQFF. In DNA, the CDR3 is TGTGCCAGCAGTGATGGGGGGGGATCTCCTGGACGTGAGCAGTTCTTC.

The V call is TRBV2, the J call TRBJ1-2; D remains unclear. Between the trimmed V and J ends, which lost 3 bases and 2 bases, there was a span of 13 bases. From germline, CDR1 is SNHLY and CDR2 FYNNEI. The CDR3 covers 15 residues. CDR3 residues: CASSDRAASNYGYTF. Here the CDR3 DNA reads TGTGCCAGCAGTGACCGAGCGGCCTCAAACTATGGCTACACCTTC.

The CDR3 DNA follows: TGTGCCAGCTTTGAGCGGGACGGGGCAGATACGCAGTATTTT. Its translation: CASFERDGADTQYF. The chain recombines TRBV7-9 with TRBJ2-3; TRBD2 matches 7 bases. Losses at the gene ends were 8 bases for V and 4 bases for J; bases not matched to a gene: 9. Germline CDR1 and CDR2: SEHNR and FQNEAQ (reference sequence). The CDR3 spans 14 residues.

This rearrangement joins TRBV30 to TRBJ2-7, with a possible D match to TRBD1 (6 bases). Between the trimmed V and J ends, which lost 1 base and 2 bases, there was a span of 9 bases. The CDR3 is 13 residues long. Germline assignment: CDR1 GTSNPN and CDR2 SVGIG (reference sequence). CDR3 sequence: CAWSGTVTYEQYF. For the CDR3, the DNA is TGTGCCTGGAGTGGGACAGTTACCTACGAGCAGTACTTC.

The V call is TRBV7-6, the J call TRBJ2-3, with D possibly TRBD2 on 6 matching bases. V lost 5 bases and J 0 bases, leaving 12 bases between the germline ends. The CDR3 consists of 15 residues. Germline assignment: CDR1 SGHVS and CDR2 FNYEAQ. The chain's CDR3 is CASSTTTRSTDTQYF. CDR3 nucleotide sequence: TGTGCCAGCAGCACCACGACTAGGAGCACAGATACGCAGTATTTT.

This chain uses TRBV6-5 with TRBJ1-1, with a weak D call TRBD1 (6 bases). This CDR3 has 15 residues. V shed 0 bases and J shed 1 base, with 9 bases lying between them. From germline, CDR1 is MNHEY and CDR2 SVGAGI. CDR3: CASSYSTQGNTEAFF. DNA for the CDR3: TGTGCCAGCAGTTACTCTACACAGGGGAACACTGAAGCTTTCTTT.

V usage is TRBV2 and J usage is TRBJ1-1; D gene ambiguous. Trimming took 6 bases from V and 1 from J, leaving 6 bases between them. This CDR3 has 12 residues. CDR1 is SNHLY and CDR2 is FYNNEI in the germline V gene. CDR3 nucleotides: TGTGCCAGCAGGGAGGGGAACACTGAAGCTTTCTTT. It is translated as CASREGNTEAFF.

The chain recombines TRBV5-4 with TRBJ1-1; 11 positions agree with TRBD1. Losses at the gene ends were 5 bases for V and 5 bases for J; bases not matched to a gene: 11. Germline CDR1 reads SGHNT; CDR2 reads YYREEE (reference sequence). This CDR3 comprises 16 residues. CDR3: CASSRGQGARRTEAFF. The CDR3 DNA follows: TGTGCCAGCAGTCGAGGACAGGGGGCTAGGAGGACTGAAGCTTTCTTT.

The V gene is TRBV19, the J gene TRBJ1-2; TRBD1 might be the D (5 bases). In germline, CDR1 is LNHDA, CDR2 SQIVND (reference sequence). There are 15 residues in the CDR3. The V end lost 3 bases, the J end lost 8 bases, and 19 bases lay between the germline ends. The CDR3 protein is CASSINHLGQEGYTF. In DNA, the CDR3 is TGTGCCAGTAGTATTAATCACCTGGGGCAGGAGGGCTACACCTTC. Together with reference TRBV19 and TRBJ1-2, the CDR3 gives the full variable domain: DGGITQSPKYLFRKEGQNVTLSCEQNLNHDAMYWYRQDPGQGLRLIYYSQIVNDFQKGDIAEGYSVSREKKESFPLTVTSAQKNPTAFYLCASSINHLGQEGYTFGSGTRLTVV.

This clone showed up just once. The chain combines TRBV6-1 with TRBJ1-2; D perhaps matches TRBD1 (5 bases). V shed 2 bases and J shed 4 bases, with 17 bases lying between them. Germline V lookup: CDR1 MNHNS, CDR2 SASEGT. The CDR3 is made up of 16 amino acids. DNA for the CDR3: TGTGCCAGCAGTGAAATGGGGCAGGGTATAGCCTATGGCTACACCTTC. This encodes CASSEMGQGIAYGYTF.

The chain links TRBV25-1 to TRBJ2-5; TRBD2 is a possible D gene (5 bases). The J call may be in error: the DNA end matches TRBJ2-7 better. The germline CDR1 and CDR2 sequences are MGHDK and SYGVNS. This CDR3 is 15 amino acids long. DNA of the CDR3: TGTGCCAGCAGTCCCCGGGGTTTTGGCTCCTACGAGCAGTACTTC. The encoded protein is CASSPRGFGSYEQYF.

The chain carries TRBV19 and TRBJ1-1; possibly TRBD1 for D (6 bases). Looked up from germline, CDR1 is LNHDA and CDR2 is SQIVND (reference sequence). The germline V and J ends were trimmed by 5 bases and 0 bases, with 7 bases remaining between them. The CDR3 is 13 amino acids. The CDR3 is CASSQGLNTEAFF. The CDR3 coding sequence is TGTGCCAGTAGTCAGGGGTTGAACACTGAAGCTTTCTTT.

The gene calls are TRBV5-6 and TRBJ1-2; 9 bases align to TRBD1. V gave up 1 base and J gave up 7 bases; unmatched junction bases: 5. Germline V gene lookup returns CDR1 SGHDT and CDR2 YYEEEE. The CDR3 is made up of 14 amino acids. The CDR3 region has the DNA TGTGCCAGCAGCTTGTTTACAGGGGGCTTTGGCTACACCTTC. It codes for CASSLFTGGFGYTF.

The genes are TRBV5-1 and TRBJ2-7; TRBD1 is a possible D gene (5 bases). This CDR3 contains 14 residues. Germline V gene lookup returns CDR1 SGHRS and CDR2 YFSETQ. The V end lost 4 bases, the J end lost 1 base, and 12 bases lay between the germline ends. The CDR3: CASSRRVGSYEQYF. The CDR3 DNA follows: TGCGCCAGCAGCCGCAGGGTTGGGTCCTACGAGCAGTACTTC.

The chain joins TRBV5-6 to TRBJ1-2; a weak D match, TRBD1 (5 bases). In germline, CDR1 is SGHDT, CDR2 YYEEEE. V lost 4 bases, J lost 4 bases, and 14 bases lay in between. CDR3 size: 14 residues. The CDR3 reads CASSAGLKPYGYTF. For the CDR3, the DNA is TGTGCCAGCAGCGCGGGACTCAAACCCTATGGCTACACCTTC.

The rearrangement links TRBV29-1 to TRBJ1-1, with 7 bases lining up with TRBD1. Germline CDR1 and CDR2: SQVTM and ANQGSEA. The CDR3 is 14 amino acids. V gave up 3 bases and J gave up 1 base; unmatched junction bases: 5. The CDR3, as DNA: TGCAGCGTTGAGTTACAGGGGAGGAACACTGAAGCTTTCTTT. This encodes CSVELQGRNTEAFF.

The gene calls are TRBV27 and TRBJ1-1, with 10 positions matching TRBD1. The V segment lost 5 bases and the J segment 7 bases; nucleotides outside the gene matches: 13. The germline V gene has CDR1 MNHEY and CDR2 SMNVEV (reference sequence). The CDR3 has 16 amino acids. In nucleotides, the CDR3 is TGTGCCAGCAGTCCGCGAAGGACAGGGGGGTTGAGTGAAGCTTTCTTT. Protein: CASSPRRTGGLSEAFF.